The entry below describes one T cell receptor beta chain. The data originate from a study of control samples from healthy donors and cancer patients. TCRdb keeps only in-frame clones here, not all; method: immunoSEQ multiplex PCR. The sample has about 130,000 clones; roughly 88% are singletons. The CDR3 is 12 amino acids. The germline V gene encodes CDR1 MDHEN and CDR2 SYDVKM. Trimming took off 8 bases at V and 2 bases at J, with 7 bases between the two ends. Sequencing was carried out using blood. This chain links TRBV28 with TRBJ1-3, with D perhaps matching TRBD1 (5 bases). The receptor's source is a man in his fifties in good health. The CDR3 protein is CASARAGNTIYF. The CDR3 DNA reads as TGTGCCAGCGCCAGGGCTGGAAACACCATATATTTT.